Given below is one TCR beta chain in context. Its cognate antigen is unknown. The record originates from a study of T cells expressing NK-cell markers. Study details: Among the eight sequenced donors, seven tested HCMV-seropositive and one tested seronegative. Study-wide findings and caveats: Among CD8+ T cells from 5 to 7 donors, dominant NKG2C+ clonotypes accounted for about 1.0-7.0%. Whether expanded NKG2C+ T cell clones were HCMV-specific remained unclear.

Germline V gives CDR1 SGHTA, CDR2 FQGNSA. The CDR3 extends over 15 amino acids. TCRdb reworked the 5' RACE reads into one entry per CDR3 protein, no DNA. This repertoire includes 250,000 to 300,000 distinct CDR3 sequences. This chain links TRBV7-2 with TRBJ2-1; TCRdb lists TRBD1, though no DNA is available to test this call. The source of this sequence is a woman aged 18 to 75 in good health. The specimen was blood T cells: a sorted CD56 or NKG2C T cell subset, CD4+ or CD8+ T cells, or bulk PBMC T cells (not recorded which). CDR3 residues: CASSLAQGRYNEQFF. Full variable domain (missing parts from reference TRBV7-2 and TRBJ2-1): GAGVSQSPSNKVTEKGKDVELRCDPISGHTALYWYRQSLGQGLEFLIYFQGNSAPDKSGLPSDRFSAERTGGSVSTLTIQRTQQEDSAVYLCASSLAQGRYNEQFFGPGTRLTVL.